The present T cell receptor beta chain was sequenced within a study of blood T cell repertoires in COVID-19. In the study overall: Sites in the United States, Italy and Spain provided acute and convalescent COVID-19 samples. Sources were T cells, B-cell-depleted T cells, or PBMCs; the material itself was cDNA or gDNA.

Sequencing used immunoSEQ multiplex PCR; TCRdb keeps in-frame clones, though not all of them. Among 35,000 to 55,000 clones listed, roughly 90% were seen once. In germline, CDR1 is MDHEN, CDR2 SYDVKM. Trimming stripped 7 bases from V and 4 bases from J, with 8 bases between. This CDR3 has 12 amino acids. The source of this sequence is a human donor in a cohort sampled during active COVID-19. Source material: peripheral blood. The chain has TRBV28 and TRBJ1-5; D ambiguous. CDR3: CASTEANQPQHF. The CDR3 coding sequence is TGTGCCAGCACCGAAGCGAATCAGCCCCAGCATTTT.